Listed below are T cell receptor beta chains from one sample, sequenced in a study of blood T cell repertoires in COVID-19. Sequencing was performed with immunoSEQ multiplex PCR; in TCRdb, only in-frame clones are kept and a portion is missing. The data contain just under 150,000 clones, about 85% of them singletons. Source material: peripheral blood. The receptors were gathered from a human donor with acute or convalescent COVID-19. The donor label of this sample is uncertain. The CDR3 runs from the conserved cysteine through the conserved F or W. The D gene is left open where the match is weak. The listing skips clone size in some rows; elsewhere it reads once, few, many or a size class.

clone size: -
V gene: TRBV7-9
J gene: TRBJ2-5
D gene: TRBD2
CDR3 protein: CASSLTRAGDLQETQYF
CDR3 DNA: TGTGCCAGCAGCTTGACGCGGGCGGGGGACCTACAAGAGACCCAGTACTTC

clone size: -
V gene: TRBV19
J gene: TRBJ1-2
D gene: TRBD1
CDR3 protein: CASKEDRARVIGYTF
CDR3 DNA: TGTGCCAGTAAGGAAGACAGGGCCAGGGTAATTGGCTACACCTTC

clone size: -
V gene: TRBV24-1
J gene: TRBJ2-3
D gene: TRBD2
CDR3 protein: CATSDAGTSGSTDTQYF
CDR3 DNA: TGTGCCACCAGTGACGCCGGGACTAGCGGGAGCACAGATACGCAGTATTTT

clone size: -
V gene: TRBV6-5
J gene: TRBJ2-3
D gene: TRBD1
CDR3 protein: CASGDRGGTDTQYF
CDR3 DNA: TGTGCCAGCGGGGACAGGGGAGGAACAGATACGCAGTATTTT

clone size: -
V gene: TRBV7-2
J gene: TRBJ2-1
D gene: -
CDR3 protein: CASSLQSSSGEQFF
CDR3 DNA: TGTGCCAGCAGCTTACAAAGTAGCAGCGGTGAGCAGTTCTTC

clone size: -
V gene: TRBV5-4
J gene: TRBJ1-1
D gene: -
CDR3 protein: CASSLGWAEAFF
CDR3 DNA: TGTGCCAGCAGCTTGGGGTGGGCGGAAGCTTTCTTT

clone size: -
V gene: TRBV6-2/TRBV6-3
J gene: TRBJ1-1
D gene: -
CDR3 protein: CASSSSWSLAFF
CDR3 DNA: TGTGCCAGCAGTTCGTCCTGGAGCCTAGCTTTCTTT

clone size: -
V gene: TRBV19
J gene: TRBJ1-6
D gene: -
CDR3 protein: CASTPRGGAYNSPLHF
CDR3 DNA: TGTGCCAGTACCCCCCGGGGGGGCGCATATAATTCACCCCTCCACTTT

clone size: few
V gene: TRBV5-1
J gene: TRBJ1-1
D gene: -
CDR3 protein: CASSALGSSGTEAFF
CDR3 DNA: TGCGCCAGCAGCGCCCTCGGTTCATCGGGCACTGAAGCTTTCTTT

clone size: -
V gene: TRBV4-1
J gene: TRBJ1-1
D gene: -
CDR3 protein: CASSQEQGNTEAFF
CDR3 DNA: TGCGCCAGCAGCCAGGAGCAGGGGAACACTGAAGCTTTCTTT

clone size: -
V gene: TRBV4-2
J gene: TRBJ2-7
D gene: -
CDR3 protein: CASSETGQSRSYEQYF
CDR3 DNA: TGTGCCAGCAGCGAAACCGGACAGTCAAGATCCTACGAGCAGTACTTC

clone size: -
V gene: TRBV2
J gene: TRBJ2-1
D gene: -
CDR3 protein: CASSEAGSYNEQFF
CDR3 DNA: TGTGCCAGCAGTGAGGCAGGGTCCTACAATGAGCAGTTCTTC

clone size: once
V gene: TRBV24-1
J gene: TRBJ1-6
D gene: -
CDR3 protein: CATSETVGSPLHF
CDR3 DNA: TGTGCCACCAGTGAAACAGTAGGCTCACCCCTCCACTTT

clone size: -
V gene: TRBV19
J gene: TRBJ1-5
D gene: TRBD1
CDR3 protein: CASSMNPWTGSVNQPQHF
CDR3 DNA: TGTGCCAGTAGTATGAATCCTTGGACAGGAAGTGTCAATCAGCCCCAGCATTTT

clone size: -
V gene: TRBV24-1
J gene: TRBJ1-2
D gene: -
CDR3 protein: CATSDPSGGRYGYTF
CDR3 DNA: TGTGCCACCAGTGATCCATCCGGAGGGCGCTATGGCTACACCTTC

clone size: -
V gene: TRBV5-5
J gene: TRBJ1-2
D gene: TRBD1
CDR3 protein: CASSYMGTGEGYTF
CDR3 DNA: TGTGCCAGCAGCTATATGGGGACAGGGGAGGGCTACACCTTC

clone size: -
V gene: TRBV19
J gene: TRBJ1-5
D gene: -
CDR3 protein: CASRIQGSRGNQPQHF
CDR3 DNA: TGTGCCAGTAGAATTCAGGGGTCGAGGGGCAATCAGCCCCAGCATTTT

clone size: -
V gene: TRBV6-2/TRBV6-3
J gene: TRBJ2-1
D gene: TRBD2
CDR3 protein: CASSQLAGAINEQFF
CDR3 DNA: TGTGCCAGCAGCCAACTAGCGGGAGCAATCAATGAGCAGTTCTTC

clone size: once
V gene: TRBV7-2
J gene: TRBJ1-1
D gene: TRBD1
CDR3 protein: CASSLTTGQGAFF
CDR3 DNA: TGTGCCAGCAGCTTAACTACGGGACAGGGAGCTTTCTTT

clone size: -
V gene: TRBV4-2
J gene: TRBJ2-2
D gene: TRBD1
CDR3 protein: CASSQRGGAPRTDTGELFF
CDR3 DNA: TGTGCCAGCAGCCAGCGAGGGGGCGCCCCCAGGACGGACACCGGGGAGCTGTTTTTT

clone size: -
V gene: TRBV7-2
J gene: TRBJ1-3
D gene: -
CDR3 protein: CASSGPESSGNTIYF
CDR3 DNA: TGTGCCAGCAGCGGTCCGGAGTCCTCTGGAAACACCATATATTTT

clone size: once
V gene: TRBV6-5
J gene: TRBJ2-1
D gene: TRBD2
CDR3 protein: CASSYSASGPINEQFF
CDR3 DNA: TGTGCCAGCAGTTACTCCGCTAGCGGGCCGATCAATGAGCAGTTCTTC

clone size: -
V gene: TRBV19
J gene: TRBJ1-5
D gene: TRBD1
CDR3 protein: CASSGFVFSDRGFEQPQHF
CDR3 DNA: TGTGCCAGTAGTGGTTTTGTTTTTTCGGACAGGGGGTTCGAACAGCCCCAGCATTTT

clone size: -
V gene: TRBV11-3
J gene: TRBJ2-2
D gene: -
CDR3 protein: CASSTSTTGELFF
CDR3 DNA: TGTGCCAGCAGCACGAGCACCACCGGGGAGCTGTTTTTT

clone size: -
V gene: TRBV19
J gene: TRBJ1-6
D gene: -
CDR3 protein: CASSVIGDDYNSPLHF
CDR3 DNA: TGTGCCAGTAGTGTGATAGGAGATGATTATAATTCACCCCTCCACTTT

clone size: few
V gene: TRBV4-2
J gene: TRBJ1-3
D gene: -
CDR3 protein: CASSQDPGGGNTIYF
CDR3 DNA: TGTGCCAGCAGCCAAGATCCTGGGGGCGGAAACACCATATATTTT

clone size: once
V gene: TRBV7-2
J gene: TRBJ2-1
D gene: -
CDR3 protein: CASSLATSSYNEQFF
CDR3 DNA: TGTGCCAGCAGCTTAGCAACTAGCTCCTACAATGAGCAGTTCTTC

clone size: -
V gene: TRBV7-9
J gene: TRBJ2-1
D gene: TRBD2
CDR3 protein: CASSSSGRGNEQFF
CDR3 DNA: TGTGCCAGCAGCTCTAGCGGGAGGGGTAATGAGCAGTTCTTC

clone size: -
V gene: TRBV5-4
J gene: TRBJ1-1
D gene: TRBD1
CDR3 protein: CASSSPRTGGTDTEAFF
CDR3 DNA: TGTGCCAGCAGCTCCCCCCGGACAGGGGGAACGGACACTGAAGCTTTCTTT

clone size: -
V gene: TRBV5-8
J gene: TRBJ1-4
D gene: -
CDR3 protein: CASSSRQSTNEKLFF
CDR3 DNA: TGTGCCAGCAGCTCCCGACAGTCAACTAATGAAAAACTGTTTTTT

clone size: -
V gene: TRBV7-2
J gene: TRBJ2-4
D gene: TRBD2
CDR3 protein: CASSLGSPSGSVGIQYF
CDR3 DNA: TGTGCCAGCAGCTTAGGTTCGCCTAGCGGGAGTGTGGGCATTCAGTACTTC

clone size: -
V gene: TRBV27
J gene: TRBJ2-5
D gene: TRBD2
CDR3 protein: CASSSWTSGQETQYF
CDR3 DNA: TGTGCCAGCAGTTCTTGGACTAGCGGACAAGAGACCCAGTACTTC